This T cell receptor beta chain was observed in a study of T cell responses to AZD1222 COVID-19 vaccine. Timing groups of about 4 and about 12 weeks for second doses were pooled. Profiled with immunoSEQ multiplex PCR; TCRdb holds only in-frame clones, not every one. The sample holds about 170,000 clones, around nine tenths seen once. This clone came up once. This receptor was taken from an adult who received the AZD1222 COVID-19 vaccine. The sequencing used peripheral blood, collected 28 days after the second AZD1222 dose.

The CDR3 bases are TGTGCCAGCAGTTTCGGAGTCGGGGGTCGGACTGAAGCTTTCTTT. The encoded protein is CASSFGVGGRTEAFF. The chain recombines TRBV27 with TRBJ1-1, with D tentatively TRBD1 (5 bases). CDR1 MNHEY and CDR2 SMNVEV come from the germline V gene (reference sequence). Trimming cost V 3 bases and J 5 bases, with 16 bases left between them. The CDR3 has 15 amino acids.